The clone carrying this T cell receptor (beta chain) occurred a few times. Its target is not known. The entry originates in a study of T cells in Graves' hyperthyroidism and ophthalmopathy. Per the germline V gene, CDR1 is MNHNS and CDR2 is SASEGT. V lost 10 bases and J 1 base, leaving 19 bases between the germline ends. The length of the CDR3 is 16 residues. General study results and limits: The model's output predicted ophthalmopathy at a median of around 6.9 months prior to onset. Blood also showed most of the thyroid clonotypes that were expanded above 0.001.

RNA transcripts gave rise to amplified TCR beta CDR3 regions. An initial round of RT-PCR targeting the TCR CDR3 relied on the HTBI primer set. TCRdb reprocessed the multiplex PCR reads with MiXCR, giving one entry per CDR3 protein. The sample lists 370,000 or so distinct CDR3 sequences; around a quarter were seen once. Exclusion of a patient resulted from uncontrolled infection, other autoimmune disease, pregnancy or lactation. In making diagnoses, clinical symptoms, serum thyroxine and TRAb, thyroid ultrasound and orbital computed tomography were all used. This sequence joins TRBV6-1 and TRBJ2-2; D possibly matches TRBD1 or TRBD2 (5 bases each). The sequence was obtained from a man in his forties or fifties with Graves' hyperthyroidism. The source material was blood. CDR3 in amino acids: CATPPSPGRNTGELFF. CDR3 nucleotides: TGTGCCACCCCTCCCTCACCGGGACGGAACACCGGGGAGCTGTTTTTT.